The TCR beta chain described here comes from a study of blood T cell repertoires in COVID-19. Looking at the study overall: The cDNA or gDNA used as material had been derived from T cells, B-cell-depleted T cells, or PBMCs.

CDR3 size: 15 residues. V lost 5 bases and J lost 4, with 15 bases in between. Germline loops: CDR1 MGHRA, CDR2 YSYEKL. Authors' data handling: Amplification from reference gene primers served as the basis for estimated nucleated cell counts. Measured with immunoSEQ multiplex PCR; TCRdb has only the in-frame clones, and not every one. V and J calls and clone size are given by that table; D and trimming were obtained from the DNA. The sample holds 150,000 to 200,000 clones, roughly 90% seen once. Recruits, aged about 18 to 89 years, lived in 24 US areas. The origin of this receptor is a woman in her late teens or twenties who had recovered from COVID-19. Sequencing input: PBMCs or T cells enriched from blood (not recorded which). The chain links TRBV4-1 to TRBJ1-5; weak D call: TRBD1 (6 bases). The CDR3, as DNA: TGCGCCAGCAGCTGGGTAGAGGGGGATAATCAGCCCCAGCATTTT. It encodes CASSWVEGDNQPQHF.